This T cell receptor beta chain stems from a study of blood T cell repertoires in COVID-19. Study as a whole: Samples of COVID-19 (acute and convalescent) were obtained from the United States, Italy and Spain. T cells, B-cell-depleted T cells, or PBMCs provided the cDNA or gDNA that served as material.

With 4 bases clipped from V and 8 bases from J, the junction kept 11 bases outside the gene matches. The germline V gene encodes CDR1 LGHDT and CDR2 YNNKEL (reference sequence). The CDR3 has 16 amino acids. Per the original methods: Amplification of reference gene primers provided the estimated nucleated cell counts. Assay used: immunoSEQ multiplex PCR; TCRdb lists only in-frame clones, some missing. Clone size and V and J calls were adopted from that table, with D and trimming inferred from the DNA. The repertoire holds under 150,000 clones, less than 90% seen once, with around 2% in the top ten. The receptor's source is a man aged 25-45 years with acute or convalescent COVID-19. Sequenced: peripheral blood. The rearrangement links TRBV3-1 (or the pseudogene TRBV3-2) to TRBJ2-1; 10 nucleotides align to TRBD2. The CDR3 spells CASSPYLAGVEDEQFF. In DNA form, the CDR3 reads TGTGCCAGCAGCCCATACCTAGCGGGGGTGGAGGATGAGCAGTTCTTC.